This T cell receptor (beta chain) was observed in a study of synovial regulatory T cells in juvenile arthritis. Libraries were prepared by immunoSEQ multiplex PCR; TCRdb keeps only in-frame clonotypes and omits some of them. Recorded for this sample: fewer than 9,000 clones. The V gene's germline CDR1 is KGHSH and CDR2 LQKENI. This CDR3 spans 14 amino acids. No DNA sequence was recorded. Donors were approximately 11 juvenile idiopathic arthritis patients with active disease, 3 polyarticular and 8 oligoarticular. The clonotype originates from a donor younger than 35 with juvenile idiopathic arthritis. The V and J genes are TRBV18 and TRBJ2-7; the TRBD2 assignment by TCRdb is unverifiable without DNA. Material: Treg cells from blood. Subset here: remaining (HLA-DR-negative) circulating blood Treg cells. CDR3 protein: CASSPSSGVYEQYF.